This T cell receptor beta chain stems from a study of identical twins listed by TCRdb under 2016. Study-wide context: To test whether fetal clonotypes persist, the study used deep sequencing on TCR alpha and beta repertoires from monozygotic twins, unrelated adults of various ages, and cord blood. To rule out contamination, the twin experiments were replicated at different times with different library preparation protocols. What the work shows at the level of the full study, not this receptor alone: Fewer insertions were carried by abundant cord blood beta clonotypes, a similar but weaker trend appeared in young adult naive repertoires, and no such trend appeared in memory repertoires. In monozygotic twins, recombination models systematically underestimated out-of-frame TCR alpha sharing, but the models matched the sharing seen between unrelated individuals. Because the same donors could not be followed over many years, the conclusions relied on cross-sectional statistical analysis. A weaker excess of twin sharing was found in beta out-of-frame sequences because the signal-to-noise ratio was lowered by fewer shared sequences. Zero-insertion analyses could be partly confounded by invariant T cells such as MAIT and iNKT, though diverse VJ usage argued against such confounding for most clonotypes. Compared with coincidental sharing between unrelated individuals, out-of-frame TCR alpha sequences shared between twins had an excess of sequences with low generation probability.

A note on this clonotype: What antigen it recognizes has not been identified. The input lacks base qualities; no much larger clone sits a single base away.

To prepare the library, 5' RACE was applied. Sequencing took place on an Illumina HiSeq 2000. Template switching introduced a universal primer binding site; the final cDNA contained a unique molecular identifier, enabling accurate counting of TCR cDNA molecules. Specific primers in the conserved constant-segment region were used to synthesize first-strand cDNA for the TCR alpha and beta chains. To control for contamination, every cDNA library was double barcoded, receiving both a SMART-Mk sample barcode and Illumina barcodes. TruSeq adapter sequences, together with Illumina sample barcodes, were added in two successive PCR steps. The TCR alpha and beta cDNA libraries were sequenced on the Illumina HiSeq platform using custom primers. The authors' pipeline ran thus. Raw reads were processed with MiGEC to extract unique molecular identifiers, and MiXCR was used to determine CDR3 positions. Recombination models were inferred per individual with the repgenHMM and IGoR tools using an EM algorithm. The analysis of shared clonotypes was done with the tcR package in R, with sharing normalized by the product of cloneset sizes. To study raw recombination without the effects of thymic and clonal selection, out-of-frame nonproductive sequences were analyzed. The raw public data were reprocessed by TCRdb itself: fastp quality trimming at Q25, MiXCR clonotype calling, in-frame beta chains only. Duplicate CDR3 protein sequences are folded into a single record with the most common DNA and genes. The V and J calls reflect TCRdb's pipeline rather than the authors' work. Counted in this sample were roughly 710,000 distinct CDR3 sequences; 5.5% to 6.5% of them appeared once. The ten biggest clones cover approximately 2% of the sample.

All donors were healthy Caucasians. Three unrelated non-twin adults were also sequenced: a male aged 18 to 30, a male aged 50 to 60 and a female aged 50 to 60. Miltenyi CD45RO+ enrichment and human naive T-cell isolation kits were used to isolate memory (CD45RO+) and naive T cells from PBMC. The sequenced material came from naive T cells sorted from blood. The sample's cell subset or site label is to be understood as: cells isolated with a human naive T-cell isolation kit. This clonotype was obtained from a man aged 18 to 30 in good health.

CDR3 sequence: CASSYGQGDTDTQYF. DNA sequence: TGTGCCAGCAGCTACGGACAGGGGGACACAGATACGCAGTATTTT. The rearranged chain carries TRBV7-8 and TRBJ2-3; 10 junctional bases match TRBD1. At the junction V is shortened by 4 bases and J by 2 bases; bases outside the gene matches: 3. For CDR1 and CDR2, the germline V gene lists SGHVS and FQNEAQ. The CDR3 contains 15 residues, cysteine and phenylalanine counted. The retained sequence is limited to the CDR3, 45 bases, with the frame set at the first base.